This passage covers 30 T cell receptor beta chains from one sample sequenced in a study of blood T cell repertoires in COVID-19 (dated by TCRdb to 2020 to 2022). Receptor amplification or capture employed the immunoSEQ multiplex PCR assay. Held by TCRdb, this immuneACCESS table contains in-frame sequences only and omits some clones. Under half of the omission traces to an unresolved V gene where checked; the cause of the rest is unknown. A total of around 470,000 clones appear in this sample, roughly nine tenths of them only once. The ten largest clones add up to about 0.91% of the sample. Sequenced: peripheral blood. Receptors were obtained from a man younger than 30 with COVID-19, enrolled during active disease.

Only a few counts were recorded for this clone. The chain is built from TRBV7-8 and TRBJ2-5, with a tentative D call TRBD1 (6 bases). From germline, CDR1 is SGHVS and CDR2 FQNEAQ. This CDR3 has 15 amino acids. V gave up 2 bases and J gave up 5 bases, with 15 bases separating them. Here the CDR3 DNA reads TGTGCCAGCAGCTTACTTCTTTGGCAGGGGGAGACCCAGTACTTC. Translating gives CASSLLLWQGETQYF.

This clone was recorded only once. The chain uses TRBV5-5 and TRBJ1-4; D unresolved. V lost 4 bases and J lost 5, with 12 bases in between. Germline lookup yields CDR1 SGHKS and CDR2 YYEKEE (reference sequence). This CDR3 region has 14 residues. The CDR3 protein is CASSRRTGNEKLFF. In nucleotides, the CDR3 is TGTGCCAGCAGCCGGAGGACGGGGAATGAAAAACTGTTTTTT. Combining the CDR3 with reference TRBV5-5 and TRBJ1-4 gives the whole variable domain DAGVTQSPTHLIKTRGQQVTLRCSPISGHKSVSWYQQVLGQGPQFIFQYYEKEERGRGNFPDRFSARQFPNYSSELNVNALLLGDSALYLCASSRRTGNEKLFFGSGTQLSVL.

With respect to this clone: The junction does not match germline at one end; this may be a read error. This chain connects TRBV28 to TRBJ2-7; D ambiguous. The CDR3 loop spans 15 amino acids. The germline V gene has CDR1 MDHEN and CDR2 SYDVKM. For the CDR3, the DNA is TGTGCCAGCAGTTTATCCCCCCCAGGATCCTCCGAGCAGTACTTC. The encoded protein is CASSLSPPGSSEQYF. The whole variable domain, filled in from reference TRBV28 and TRBJ2-7, reads DVKVTQSSRYLVKRTGEKVFLECVQDMDHENMFWYRQDPGLGLRLIYFSYDVKMKEKGDIPEGYSVSREKKERFSLILESASTNQTSMYLCASSLSPPGSSEQYFGPGTRLTVT.

This sequence joins TRBV2 and TRBJ1-1; D possibly corresponds to TRBD1 (6 bases). Germline CDR1 reads SNHLY; CDR2 reads FYNNEI. V lost 6 bases and J 2 bases, leaving 16 bases between the germline ends. The CDR3 sequence is 15 residues long. In DNA, the CDR3 is TGTGCCAGCAGCCGCGGACAGCTACTCAACACTGAAGCTTTCTTT. Its translation is CASSRGQLLNTEAFF.

The chain couples TRBV9 to TRBJ1-6; 9 bases agree with TRBD1. Germline CDR1 SGDLS, CDR2 YYNGEE. The junction had 11 bases not matched to a gene; V was cut back by 7 bases and J by 9 bases. There are 15 residues in the CDR3. This CDR3 is CASRNRTGGSSPLHF. In nucleotides, the CDR3 is TGTGCCAGCCGAAACAGAACAGGGGGCTCTTCACCCCTCCACTTT. Complete variable domain (other parts from reference TRBV9 and TRBJ1-6): DSGVTQTPKHLITATGQRVTLRCSPRSGDLSVYWYQQSLDQGLQFLIQYYNGEERAKGNILERFSAQQFPDLHSELNLSSLELGDSALYFCASRNRTGGSSPLHFGNGTRLTVT.

The V gene is TRBV24-1, the J gene TRBJ2-1; 7 bases agree with TRBD1. This CDR3 is built from 13 residues. Germline V gene lookup returns CDR1 KGHDR and CDR2 SFDVKD. V dropped 4 bases and J dropped 12; count of bases not matched to a gene: 8. In nucleotides, the CDR3 is TGTGCCACCAGTGACCAGACAGGGACGGGGCAGTTCTTC. This sequence encodes CATSDQTGTGQFF.

This chain connects TRBV11-2 to TRBJ2-7; D remains unclear. This CDR3 has 12 residues. Germline assignment: CDR1 SGHAT and CDR2 FQNNGV. The V gene lost 5 bases and the J gene lost 2 bases, with 7 bases spanning the gap. The CDR3 here is CASSLSAYEQYF. CDR3 nucleotide sequence: TGTGCCAGCAGCCTCTCGGCCTACGAGCAGTACTTC.

This clone was counted a few times. This chain joins TRBV7-3 and TRBJ2-3; D is ambiguous. V dropped 5 bases and J dropped 5 bases, with 17 bases sitting between them. CDR1 and CDR2 from the germline V gene are SGHTA and FQGTGA. The CDR3 extends over 15 amino acids. CDR3 sequence: CASSPQISFGDTQYF. In DNA form, the CDR3 reads TGTGCCAGCAGCCCACAGATATCTTTTGGAGATACGCAGTATTTT.

This rearrangement joins TRBV6-5 to TRBJ1-4; 7 bases map to TRBD1. CDR1 and CDR2 (germline): MNHEY, SVGAGI. V was pared by 5 bases and J by 8 bases, with 5 bases of the junction left unmatched. The CDR3 has 13 amino acids. The chain's CDR3 is CASSRDSREKLFF. The CDR3 DNA sequence: TGTGCCAGCAGTCGGGACAGTAGAGAAAAACTGTTTTTT.

This clone was observed a single time. CDR3 amino acids: CASRIISGSAYF. The CDR3 coding sequence is TGTGCCAGCAGAATTATTAGCGGGTCGGCGTACTTC. The chain is built from TRBV6-4 and TRBJ2-7; TRBD2 agrees at 7 bases. This CDR3 region has 12 residues. Trimming took 6 bases from V and 12 from J; bases not matched to a gene: 11. CDR1 and CDR2 (germline): MRHNA, SNTAGT.

The gene calls are TRBV28 and TRBJ2-5; a possible D gene is TRBD1 (6 bases). Looked up from germline, CDR1 is MDHEN and CDR2 is SYDVKM. This CDR3 spans 17 amino acids. The V end lost 5 bases, the J end lost 5 bases, and 24 bases lay between the germline ends. For the CDR3, the DNA is TGTGCCAGCAGTCCCCTGGGACACTCAAAACTCGGGGAGACCCAGTACTTC. As protein: CASSPLGHSKLGETQYF.

The chain combines TRBV5-1 with TRBJ2-7; TRBD2 is a possible D gene (7 bases). There are 15 residues in the CDR3. Trimming cost V 4 bases and J 7 bases, with 21 bases left between them. The germline V gene encodes CDR1 SGHRS and CDR2 YFSETQ. The DNA for the CDR3 is TGCGCCAGCAGCGTCACGGGGGGCGCGGCGGAAGAGCAGTACTTC. Translated: CASSVTGGAAEEQYF. The whole variable domain, filled in from reference TRBV5-1 and TRBJ2-7, reads KAGVTQTPRYLIKTRGQQVTLSCSPISGHRSVSWYQQTPGQGLQFLFEYFSETQRNKGNFPGRFSGRQFSNSRSEMNVSTLELGDSALYLCASSVTGGAAEEQYFGPGTRLTVT.

J is TRBJ2-3 and V is TRBV3-1 (or the pseudogene TRBV3-2); D gene uncertain. CDR1 and CDR2 (germline): LGHDT, YNNKEL (reference sequence). The CDR3 length is 16 residues. V shed 1 base and J shed 0 bases, with 11 bases lying between them. DNA for the CDR3: TGTGCCAGCAGCCAAGTTATAGCAGTTAGCACAGATACGCAGTATTTT. Its translation: CASSQVIAVSTDTQYF.

The V gene is TRBV18, the J gene TRBJ2-7; 12 bases align to TRBD2. V lost 6 bases to trimming and J lost 5 bases; unmatched junction nucleotides: 5. The germline CDR1 and CDR2 sequences are KGHSH and LQKENI. CDR3 length equals 14 residues. This CDR3 is CASSRTSGIHEQYF. The CDR3 DNA reads TGTGCCAGCTCCAGGACTAGCGGGATCCACGAGCAGTACTTC.

The rearrangement uses TRBV11-2 and TRBJ1-2; D is perhaps TRBD1 (5 bases). CDR3 length: 13 amino acids. The V gene's germline CDR1 is SGHAT and CDR2 FQNNGV. Trimming left V 5 bases short and J 5 bases short, with 12 bases between. CDR3: CASSDRGGYGYTF. The CDR3, as DNA: TGTGCCAGCAGCGATAGGGGTGGATATGGCTACACCTTC.

This clone is a singleton in its sample. This CDR3 reads CASSLRVSGYTF. The DNA of the CDR3 is TGTGCCAGCAGCTTGCGGGTCTCTGGCTACACCTTC. The chain is built from TRBV7-9 and TRBJ1-2; D ambiguous. Looked up from germline, CDR1 is SEHNR and CDR2 is FQNEAQ (reference sequence). Trimming pared 3 bases from V and 7 bases from J, leaving 9 bases between. This CDR3 is 12 amino acids long.

This chain uses TRBV9 with TRBJ2-2; 9 nucleotides agree with TRBD1. The CDR3 length is 13 residues. Germline values: CDR1 SGDLS, CDR2 YYNGEE. Trimming removed 7 bases from V and 5 bases from J; junction bases left unmatched: 3. The DNA for the CDR3 is TGTGCCAGCCGACAGGGGGAAACCGGGGAGCTGTTTTTT. This codes for CASRQGETGELFF.

This clone was seen just once. The rearrangement uses TRBV27 and TRBJ2-1; 9 bases are shared with TRBD2. Germline CDR1 reads MNHEY; CDR2 reads SMNVEV (reference sequence). V trimming: 5 bases; J trimming: 9 bases; junction bases outside the gene matches: 8. The CDR3 consists of 14 residues. DNA for the CDR3: TGTGCCAGCAGTCGTAGCGGGAGTCCCTCTGAGCAGTTCTTC. The encoded protein is CASSRSGSPSEQFF.

This sequence joins TRBV4-1 and TRBJ2-7, with 7 bases lining up with TRBD1. This CDR3 has 15 residues. The ends lost 4 bases at V and 0 bases at J; junction bases unmatched: 6. Germline V CDR1 and CDR2: MGHRA, YSYEKL. The CDR3 bases are TGCGCCAGCAGCCGGGGGACAGTCAACTCCTACGAGCAGTACTTC. Protein product: CASSRGTVNSYEQYF.

The chain recombines TRBV5-1 with TRBJ2-5, with D perhaps matching TRBD1 (6 bases). CDR3 length: 15 amino acids. V lost 0 bases, J lost 4 bases, and 13 bases lay in between. From germline, CDR1 is SGHRS and CDR2 YFSETQ. CDR3 sequence: CASSLEGRGRETQYF. The CDR3 DNA sequence: TGCGCCAGCAGCTTGGAAGGCAGGGGTAGAGAGACCCAGTACTTC.

The chain couples TRBV7-6 to TRBJ1-6; D might be TRBD1 (5 bases). Trimming left V 0 bases short and J 9 bases short, with 12 bases between. The CDR3 contains 15 residues. CDR1 is SGHVS and CDR2 is FNYEAQ in the germline V gene. The CDR3 sequence is CASSLAMTELSPLHF. In DNA form, the CDR3 reads TGTGCCAGCAGCTTAGCGATGACAGAACTTTCACCCCTCCACTTT.

The CDR3 region is CASRTSGGGNEQFF. For the CDR3, the DNA is TGTGCCAGTAGAACCTCGGGGGGCGGGAATGAGCAGTTCTTC. The genes are TRBV19 and TRBJ2-1, with D perhaps matching TRBD2 (7 bases). Per germline, CDR1 LNHDA and CDR2 SQIVND (reference sequence). V was pared by 6 bases and J by 7 bases, with 16 bases between. The CDR3 sequence is 14 residues long.

The chain is built from TRBV9 and TRBJ2-1, with 14 bases aligning to TRBD2. This CDR3 comprises 14 residues. J lost 7 bases, V lost 5 bases, and 2 bases had no gene match. The germline gives CDR1 SGDLS, CDR2 YYNGEE. The CDR3 protein is CASRTSGGANEQFF. For the CDR3, the DNA is TGTGCCAGCAGGACTAGCGGGGGGGCAAATGAGCAGTTCTTC.

This chain joins TRBV18 and TRBJ2-5; 12 bases map to TRBD1. The CDR3 is 16 amino acids. The germline V gene has CDR1 KGHSH and CDR2 LQKENI. J gave up 5 bases and V 4 bases, and 8 bases lay outside the gene matches. The CDR3 DNA follows: TGTGCCAGCTCACGCGGGACAGGGGGCCTTTCGGAGACCCAGTACTTC. It translates to CASSRGTGGLSETQYF.

V and J are TRBV11-2 and TRBJ1-1; D gene ambiguous. This CDR3 region has 12 residues. Germline lookup yields CDR1 SGHAT and CDR2 FQNNGV. V was pared by 0 bases and J by 10 bases, with 9 bases between. The CDR3 is CASSLERSRAFF. The CDR3 region has the DNA TGTGCCAGCAGCTTAGAACGCTCCAGAGCTTTCTTT.

The rearrangement uses TRBV29-1 and TRBJ2-5; D may be TRBD1 (5 bases). The CDR3 is 13 amino acids. Trimming shortened V by 4 bases and J by 3 bases, and 12 bases separated the two germline ends. Germline-derived CDR1 and CDR2 are SQVTM and ANQGSEA. CDR3 loop: CSVGGTVKETQYF. The DNA of the CDR3 is TGCAGCGTTGGGGGCACGGTAAAAGAGACCCAGTACTTC.

This clone was found a few times. The V call is TRBV28, the J call TRBJ2-7; TRBD1 matches at 9 bases. CDR3 length: 16 residues. The germline V gene encodes CDR1 MDHEN and CDR2 SYDVKM. Trimming removed 1 base from V and 2 bases from J; junction bases left unmatched: 6. The chain's CDR3 is CASSLSVGTGTYEQYF. The CDR3 bases are TGTGCCAGCAGTTTATCGGTGGGGACAGGGACCTACGAGCAGTACTTC. The full variable domain, in which reference TRBV28 and TRBJ2-7 provide the parts outside the CDR3, is DVKVTQSSRYLVKRTGEKVFLECVQDMDHENMFWYRQDPGLGLRLIYFSYDVKMKEKGDIPEGYSVSREKKERFSLILESASTNQTSMYLCASSLSVGTGTYEQYFGPGTRLTVT.

The chain couples TRBV7-2 to TRBJ2-3; possible D gene TRBD2, 5 bases. V was cut by 5 bases and J by 2 bases, with 17 bases left in between. Germline V CDR1 and CDR2: SGHTA, FQGNSA. CDR3 length equals 16 residues. Written as DNA, the CDR3 is TGTGCCAGCAGCCCCCGCCGGGTAGCGTTCACAGATACGCAGTATTTT. This encodes CASSPRRVAFTDTQYF.

This clone was found once. The chain recombines TRBV27 with TRBJ2-1, with D possibly TRBD2 on 6 matching bases. The CDR3 extends over 16 amino acids. Germline V gives CDR1 MNHEY, CDR2 SMNVEV (reference sequence). Trimming cost V 3 bases and J 0 bases, with 12 bases left between them. The CDR3 loop is CASSFMGGSSYNEQFF. The CDR3 nucleotides read TGTGCCAGCAGTTTTATGGGGGGTAGCTCCTACAATGAGCAGTTCTTC.

The CDR3: CSAGLAGWEQYF. The CDR3 DNA reads TGCAGCGCAGGACTAGCGGGGTGGGAGCAGTACTTC. The genes are TRBV29-1 and TRBJ2-7; 12 bases line up with TRBD2. This CDR3 has 12 residues. In germline, CDR1 is SQVTM, CDR2 ANQGSEA. Trimming removed 7 bases from V and 7 bases from J; junction bases left unmatched: 5.